This section outlines one T cell receptor beta chain sequence together with its context. Its antigen remains undetermined. The sample holds no much larger clone one base away, and base qualities are not on file. Its CDR3 holds 18 amino acids, cysteine through phenylalanine. The CDR3 DNA has 54 bases and is translated from base 1. CDR1 and CDR2, per the germline V gene, are SGHTA and FQGTGA. At the junction V is shortened by 4 bases and J by 1 base, with 21 bases in between. This specimen comes from a study of blood T cell repertoires in COVID-19 (dated by TCRdb to 2020 to 2021). About the full investigation: Samples covering the acute and convalescent phases of COVID-19 were provided by collaborators in the United States, Italy and Spain. The samples were drawn from two sources: the first 160 participants of the ongoing ImmuneRACE study, and 1,254 subjects contributed by 6 global collaborators. Nearly every sample came with metadata listing a de-identified subject ID, COVID-19 status, age in years and sex. The prospective study material was composed of cDNA or gDNA derived from T cells, B-cell-depleted T cells, or PBMCs. The dataset comprised deeply sampled blood TCRbeta repertoires from subjects exposed to, actively infected with, or recovered from COVID-19. Where HLA class I and class II types were available, the types were taken from metadata supplied by the sample provider, not from assay-based typing. A freely available public database, intended as a resource for researchers studying the immune response to SARS-CoV-2, is where the repertoires were released.

What the work shows at the level of the full study, not this receptor alone: The quantity of clinical and demographic metadata differed by source and by participant and was supplied without curation.

TCRbeta CDR3 regions were amplified from genomic DNA by means of the immunoSEQ Assay, a bias-controlled multiplex PCR. In the source study's methods: Within the assay, amplification of reference gene primers was used to estimate how many nucleated cells each sample contained. To quantify the absolute abundance of each unique TCRbeta CDR3 rearrangement, sequence reads were collapsed and filtered. Productive Simpson clonality was computed per sample as the square root of Simpson's diversity index over productive rearrangements. TCRdb mirrors the immuneACCESS table, restricted to in-frame sequences. Some clones are absent from its copies; in checked studies, under half trace to an unresolved V gene, and the reason for the others is unknown. For V, J and clone size, that table is used; D and trimming come from the DNA. The sample data list 150,000 to 200,000 clones, and 75% to 90% of these were observed just once. The ten largest clones add up to 11% of the sample.

Each collaborating institution followed its own protocols to collect whole blood in K2EDTA tubes. For TCRbeta analysis, collaborators shipped samples in one of three forms: frozen whole blood, isolated PBMCs, or DNA extracted from either of those sample types. This TCR was recovered from a human donor in a cohort sampled during active COVID-19. The sequenced sample was peripheral blood. The chain uses TRBV7-3 and TRBJ2-3; the D region possibly corresponds to TRBD2 (6 bases align). DNA sequence: TGTGCCAGCAGCTCCCCCCCCCGCGTTAGCGGAGGCACAGATACGCAGTATTTT. This is translated as CASSSPPRVSGGTDTQYF.